This is a list of T cell receptor beta chains from one sample in a study of shared clonotypes between healthy human individuals. TCRdb keeps only in-frame clones here, not all; method: immunoSEQ multiplex PCR. The sample gives approximately 940,000 clones, 76% of which show up once; around 1.5% is in the top ten. The sequenced sample consisted of memory CD4+ T cells sorted from blood. These receptors originate from a man in his late teens or twenties in good health. The conserved cysteine and the conserved F or W are not part of the CDR3 here.

v_call	j_call	cdr3_aa
TRBV6-1	TRBJ2-5	ASSEAGLPETQY
TRBV19	TRBJ2-1	ASTDDRGHNEQF
TRBV5-5	TRBJ1-2	ASSSQGGGYT
TRBV7-2	TRBJ2-3	ASSDLPGLATDTQY
TRBV5-4	TRBJ1-2	ATHRDNYGYT
TRBV5-6	TRBJ2-1	ASSLIPGLGNNEQF
TRBV30	TRBJ1-1	AWTPTYGNTEAF
TRBV7-2	TRBJ2-7	ASSPRDKGEQY
TRBV7-8	TRBJ2-1	ASSWGLAGIGGRNEQF
TRBV6-1	TRBJ1-4	ASTKDPATNEKLF
TRBV20-1	TRBJ1-2	SAGPGEGYT
TRBV5-1	TRBJ2-7	ASSSSQGAYEQY
TRBV7-6	TRBJ2-2	ASSLSPNTGELF
TRBV15	TRBJ1-2	ATSRDTWAGGYT
TRBV18	TRBJ1-1	ASSDDSKNTEAF
TRBV10-3	TRBJ2-1	AIRSSGEQF
TRBV5-4	TRBJ2-6	ASSSGQHSGANVLT
TRBV2	TRBJ1-2	ASSDEEFGDGYT
TRBV18	TRBJ2-5	ASSPPSVQETQY
TRBV19	TRBJ1-2	ASSAPGTNYGYT
TRBV7-2	TRBJ2-3	ASSLGGVRGGY
TRBV5-1	TRBJ2-3	ASSLADRTDTQY
TRBV27	TRBJ1-1	ASSSQGTEAF
TRBV6-1	TRBJ1-5	ASSETGVGQPQH
TRBV2	TRBJ2-7	ASRGLAFTYEQY
TRBV4-3	TRBJ1-3	ASSPQVGGNTIY
TRBV19	TRBJ2-1	ASRITSGTYNEQF